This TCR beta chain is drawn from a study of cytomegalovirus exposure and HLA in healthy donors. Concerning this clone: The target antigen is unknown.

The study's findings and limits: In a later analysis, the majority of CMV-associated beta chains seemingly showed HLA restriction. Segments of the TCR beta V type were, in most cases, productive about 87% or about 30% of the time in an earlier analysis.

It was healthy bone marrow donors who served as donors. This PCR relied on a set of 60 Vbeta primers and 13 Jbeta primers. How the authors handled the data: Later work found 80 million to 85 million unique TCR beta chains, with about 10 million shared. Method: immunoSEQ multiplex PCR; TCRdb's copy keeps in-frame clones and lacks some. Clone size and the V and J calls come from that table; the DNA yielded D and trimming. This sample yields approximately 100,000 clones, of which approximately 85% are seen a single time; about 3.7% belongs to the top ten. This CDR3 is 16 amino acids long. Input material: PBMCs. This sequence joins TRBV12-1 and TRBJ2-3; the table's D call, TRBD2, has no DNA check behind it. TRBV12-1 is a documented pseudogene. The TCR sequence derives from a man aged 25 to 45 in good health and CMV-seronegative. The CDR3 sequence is CASSLASGGFTDTQYF. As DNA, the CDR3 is TGTGCCAGCAGCTTGGCTAGCGGGGGGTTCACAGATACGCAGTATTTT.